Listed below are T cell receptor beta chains from one sample, sequenced in a study of tumor and adjacent non-tumor tissue in lung cancer. TCRdb fed the multiplex PCR reads into MiXCR, producing one record per CDR3 protein. The data contain 90,000 to 100,000 distinct CDR3 sequences, more than 80% of them singletons. The sample comprised distant non-tumor lung tissue. The receptors were sampled from a man in his 60s with small cell lung cancer. Each CDR3 is given with its conserved first and last residue. D genes are given only for firm matches. Only part of the rows carry a size: once, few, many, or a class if the clone is expanded.

V: TRBV12-3/TRBV12-4
D: .
size: .
J: TRBJ2-1
DNA: TGTGCCAACTGTTCCTACGGGATTGATAATGAGCAGTTCTTC
CDR3: CANCSYGIDNEQFF

V: TRBV20-1
D: .
size: .
J: TRBJ2-1
DNA: TGCAGTGTCGCATCTAGCGCCATAAACTACAATGAGCAGTTCTTC
CDR3: CSVASSAINYNEQFF

V: TRBV11-3
D: TRBD2
size: once
J: TRBJ2-1
DNA: TGCGTCAGCAGCTCTCTAGGTGGGGGGGTGTCCTATAATGAGCAGTTCTTC
CDR3: CVSSSLGGGVSYNEQFF

V: TRBV4-1
D: .
size: .
J: TRBJ2-7
DNA: TGCGTCAGCAGCCAAGGGGGAGCCTCGGGCTACGAGCAGTACTTC
CDR3: CVSSQGGASGYEQYF

V: TRBV5-4
D: .
size: many
J: TRBJ1-5
DNA: TGTGCCAGCAGCTTTGGCATTAATCAGCCCCAGCATTTT
CDR3: CASSFGINQPQHF

V: TRBV11-2
D: .
size: .
J: TRBJ2-6
DNA: TGTGTCAGCAGCAAGGGATCAGGGGTCAACGTCCTGACTTTC
CDR3: CVSSKGSGVNVLTF

V: TRBV7-8
D: TRBD1
size: .
J: TRBJ2-3
DNA: TGTGCCAGCAGCCCGAACAGGGGGTTGGATGGTACGCAGTATTTT
CDR3: CASSPNRGLDGTQYF

V: TRBV13
D: .
size: .
J: TRBJ1-1
DNA: TGTGCCAGCAGGACTCGGGAAGGCATGAACACTAAAGCTTTCTTT
CDR3: CASRTREGMNTKAFF

V: TRBV28
D: TRBD1
size: .
J: TRBJ2-7
DNA: TGTGCCAGCGGAACCGGGACAGGGGCCTACGAGCAGTACTTT
CDR3: CASGTGTGAYEQYF

V: TRBV4-2
D: .
size: .
J: TRBJ2-2
DNA: TGTGCCAACAGCCATGATCTGAAGGCCAACACCTGGGAGCTGTTTTTT
CDR3: CANSHDLKANTWELFF

V: TRBV11-3
D: .
size: .
J: TRBJ1-1
DNA: TGTGCCAACAGCCTGCGGGGGATGAACACTGAGGCTTTCTTT
CDR3: CANSLRGMNTEAFF

V: TRBV6-1
D: TRBD2
size: .
J: TRBJ2-1
DNA: TGTGCCAGCATCATTAGCGGGAGTAGGAATGAGGAGCTCTTC
CDR3: CASIISGSRNEELF

V: TRBV6-1
D: .
size: many
J: TRBJ1-5
DNA: TGTGCCAGCAGTGAAGCGGTCGGACTGGGGTCCAATCAGCCCCAGCATTTT
CDR3: CASSEAVGLGSNQPQHF

V: TRBV20-1
D: TRBD1
size: .
J: TRBJ1-5
DNA: TGCAGTGCAAGAGATTGGGCCCCCGGACAGGGCGGATCGCAGCAGCCCCAGCATTTT
CDR3: CSARDWAPGQGGSQQPQHF

V: TRBV5-5
D: TRBD1
size: .
J: TRBJ1-2
DNA: TGTGTCAGCAGCTCGGGACAGCACTATGACTACACCTTC
CDR3: CVSSSGQHYDYTF

V: TRBV4-2
D: .
size: .
J: TRBJ2-3
DNA: TGTGCCAGTAGCCAAGAGCACGGGAATCAGCCCCAGTATTTT
CDR3: CASSQEHGNQPQYF

V: TRBV10-2
D: TRBD2
size: .
J: TRBJ2-5
DNA: TGCACCAGCAGTGGGCCTGCTAGCGGCCTGTCCCAGTACTTC
CDR3: CTSSGPASGLSQYF

V: TRBV12-3/TRBV12-4
D: TRBD2
size: .
J: TRBJ2-3
DNA: TGTGCCAACAGTTTCATAGCGGGAGCAACTGATACGCAGTATTTT
CDR3: CANSFIAGATDTQYF

V: TRBV29-1
D: TRBD1
size: .
J: TRBJ2-7
DNA: TGCAGCGTTGGGACAGGACAGGGAATCGAGCAGTGCTTC
CDR3: CSVGTGQGIEQCF

V: TRBV20-1
D: TRBD2
size: .
J: TRBJ2-3
DNA: TGCAGTGTTAGCCCAGCGGGGAGGGAGGCAGATACGCAGTATTTT
CDR3: CSVSPAGREADTQYF

V: TRBV7-9
D: .
size: .
J: TRBJ1-1
DNA: TGTGACAGCAGCTTAGGGGGTTCCCCTGAAGCTTTCTTT
CDR3: CDSSLGGSPEAFF

V: TRBV29-1
D: TRBD2
size: .
J: TRBJ2-1
DNA: TGCAGCGTTGTACAGGTGCAGTGGCTAGCGGGGGGGAGTGAGCAGTTCTTC
CDR3: CSVVQVQWLAGGSEQFF

V: TRBV11-3
D: TRBD2
size: once
J: TRBJ2-2
DNA: TGTGCCAGCAGCTTATGTAGCGGGGTCCGCACCGCGGAGCTGTTTTTT
CDR3: CASSLCSGVRTAELFF

V: TRBV5-1
D: TRBD1
size: .
J: TRBJ2-6
DNA: TGCGCCAGCAGCTTCGGGACGGGACAGACTTTCACTGGGGCCAACGTCCTGACTTTC
CDR3: CASSFGTGQTFTGANVLTF

V: TRBV24-1
D: .
size: .
J: TRBJ2-2
DNA: TGTGACACCTTTGACAGAAACACCGGGGAACTGTTTTTT
CDR3: CDTFDRNTGELFF

V: TRBV11-2
D: .
size: .
J: TRBJ2-1
DNA: TGTGTCAGCAGCTTAGAGGCAGGGTTAGCTGAGCAGTTCTTC
CDR3: CVSSLEAGLAEQFF

V: TRBV4-2
D: .
size: .
J: TRBJ2-2
DNA: TGTCCCAGCAGCCAAGATCTCAGGGCGAACATCGGGGAACTGTTTTTT
CDR3: CPSSQDLRANIGELFF

V: TRBV10-2
D: TRBD2
size: .
J: TRBJ2-1
DNA: TGCACCAACAGTGAAAGCGGGAGGGCCTCTGAGCAGTTCTTC
CDR3: CTNSESGRASEQFF

V: TRBV4-2
D: .
size: .
J: TRBJ2-2
DNA: TGTGTCAGCAGCCAGGAGAGAGGAGTCGCTGCTGGGGAGCAGTTTTTT
CDR3: CVSSQERGVAAGEQFF

V: TRBV5-1
D: TRBD2
size: once
J: TRBJ2-7
DNA: TGCGCCAGCAGCTTGGATTTTTCACTAGCGCGAGGAAAGGTCGTGTTC
CDR3: CASSLDFSLARGKVVF

V: TRBV29-1
D: TRBD2
size: .
J: TRBJ2-3
DNA: TGCATCGTTGAGTCTAGCGGTGGCACAGATACACAGTATTTT
CDR3: CIVESSGGTDTQYF

V: TRBV4-1
D: .
size: .
J: TRBJ1-5
DNA: TGCGCCAGCAGCCAAGAGGGGCAGGGGAGGCAGTCCAAGCATTTT
CDR3: CASSQEGQGRQSKHF

V: TRBV29-1
D: .
size: once
J: TRBJ1-2
DNA: TGCAGCACCCGTGGCTATGAGGATGGCTACACTTTC
CDR3: CSTRGYEDGYTF

V: TRBV5-1
D: TRBD1
size: .
J: TRBJ2-1
DNA: TGCGCCAGCAGACCCTCAGGGGGCAGCTACTACAATGAGCAGTTCTTC
CDR3: CASRPSGGSYYNEQFF

V: TRBV24-1
D: TRBD2
size: once
J: TRBJ2-3
DNA: TGTGCCACCAGTGACCCCTTGGGACTAGCGAAAGATACGCAGTATTTT
CDR3: CATSDPLGLAKDTQYF

V: TRBV12-3/TRBV12-4
D: .
size: many
J: TRBJ2-7
DNA: TGTGCCAGCAGGTACGGCGGGGATCTCTACGAGCAGTACTTC
CDR3: CASRYGGDLYEQYF

V: TRBV4-1
D: .
size: .
J: TRBJ2-7
DNA: TGCACCAGCAACCAGGGCGGGGCCCCAGGCTACGAGCAGTACTTC
CDR3: CTSNQGGAPGYEQYF